This T cell receptor (beta chain) came from a study of T cell changes during pregnancy in multiple sclerosis. Profiling relied on immunoSEQ multiplex PCR, and the TCRdb table lists in-frame clones only, not all of them. Counted here are around 78,000 clones, roughly 91% occurring once; the ten biggest clones make up less than 0.85%. V lost 2 bases and J lost 3, with 16 bases in between. Germline assignment: CDR1 MNHEY and CDR2 SVGAGI. CDR3 length equals 16 residues. This sequence was found in a female donor in good health, enrolled as a control in a pregnancy study. The chain couples TRBV6-5 to TRBJ1-2; TRBD1 might be the D (5 bases). The material was peripheral blood, obtained in the third trimester of pregnancy. The CDR3 bases are TGTGCCAGCAGTTACGTAGACAGAGCCCTCTACTATGGCTACACCTTC. This codes for CASSYVDRALYYGYTF.